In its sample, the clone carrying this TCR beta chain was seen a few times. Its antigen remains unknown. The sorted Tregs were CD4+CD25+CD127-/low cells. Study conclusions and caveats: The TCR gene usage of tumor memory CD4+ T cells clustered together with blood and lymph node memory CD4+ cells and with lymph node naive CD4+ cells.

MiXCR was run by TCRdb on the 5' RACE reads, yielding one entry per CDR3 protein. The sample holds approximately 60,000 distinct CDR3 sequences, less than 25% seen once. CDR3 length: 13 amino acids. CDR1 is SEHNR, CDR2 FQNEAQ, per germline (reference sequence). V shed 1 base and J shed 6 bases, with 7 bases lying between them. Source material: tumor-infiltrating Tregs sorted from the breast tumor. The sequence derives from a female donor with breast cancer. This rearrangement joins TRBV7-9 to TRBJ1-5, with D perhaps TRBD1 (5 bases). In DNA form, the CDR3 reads TGTGCCAGCAGCTTAGGGGGGGGTCAGCCCCAGCATTTT. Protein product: CASSLGGGQPQHF.